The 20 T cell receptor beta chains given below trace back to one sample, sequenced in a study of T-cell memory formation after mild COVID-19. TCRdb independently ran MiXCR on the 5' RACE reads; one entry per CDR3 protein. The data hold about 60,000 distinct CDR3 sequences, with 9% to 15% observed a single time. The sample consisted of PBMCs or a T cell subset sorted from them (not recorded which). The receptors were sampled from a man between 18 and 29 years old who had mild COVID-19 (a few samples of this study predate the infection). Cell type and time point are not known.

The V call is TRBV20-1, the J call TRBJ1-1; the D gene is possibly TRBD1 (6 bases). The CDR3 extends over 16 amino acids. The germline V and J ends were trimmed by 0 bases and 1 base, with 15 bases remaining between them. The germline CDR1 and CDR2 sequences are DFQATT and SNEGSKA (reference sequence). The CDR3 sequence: CSARDRRGSQNTEAFF. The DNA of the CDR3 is TGCAGTGCTAGAGATAGAAGGGGGAGCCAGAACACTGAAGCTTTCTTT.

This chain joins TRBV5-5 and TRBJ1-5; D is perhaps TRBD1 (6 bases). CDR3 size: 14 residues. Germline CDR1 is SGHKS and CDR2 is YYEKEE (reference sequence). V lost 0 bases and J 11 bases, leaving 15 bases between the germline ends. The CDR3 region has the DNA TGTGCCAGCAGCTTGGACAGGGTGGTAGGTGCCCAGCATTTT. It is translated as CASSLDRVVGAQHF.

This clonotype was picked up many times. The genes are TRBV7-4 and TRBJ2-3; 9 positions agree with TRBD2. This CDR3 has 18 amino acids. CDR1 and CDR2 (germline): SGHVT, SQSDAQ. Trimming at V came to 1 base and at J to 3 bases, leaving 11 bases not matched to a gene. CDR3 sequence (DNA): TGTGCCAGCAGCTTAGATCGGCTTAGCGGGGGAACTACAGATACGCAGTATTTT. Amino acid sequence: CASSLDRLSGGTTDTQYF.

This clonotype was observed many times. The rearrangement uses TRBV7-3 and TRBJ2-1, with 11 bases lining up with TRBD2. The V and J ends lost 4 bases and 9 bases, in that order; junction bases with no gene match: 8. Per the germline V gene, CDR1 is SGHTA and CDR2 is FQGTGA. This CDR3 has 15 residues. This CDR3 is CASSSLAGGPAEQFF. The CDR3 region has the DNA TGTGCCAGCAGCTCTTTAGCGGGGGGGCCCGCTGAGCAGTTCTTC.

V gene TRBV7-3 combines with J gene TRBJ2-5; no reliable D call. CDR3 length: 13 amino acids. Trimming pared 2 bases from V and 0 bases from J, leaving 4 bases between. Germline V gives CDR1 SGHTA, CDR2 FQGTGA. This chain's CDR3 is CASSLLYQETQYF. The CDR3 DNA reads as TGTGCCAGCAGCTTACTTTACCAAGAGACCCAGTACTTC.

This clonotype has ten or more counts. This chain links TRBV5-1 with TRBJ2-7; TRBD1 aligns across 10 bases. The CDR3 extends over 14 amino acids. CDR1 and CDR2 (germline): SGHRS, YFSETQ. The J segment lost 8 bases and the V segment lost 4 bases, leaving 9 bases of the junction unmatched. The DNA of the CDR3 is TGCGCCAGCAGCCCCGGGACAGGGGTTGCGCAGCAGTACTTC. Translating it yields CASSPGTGVAQQYF.

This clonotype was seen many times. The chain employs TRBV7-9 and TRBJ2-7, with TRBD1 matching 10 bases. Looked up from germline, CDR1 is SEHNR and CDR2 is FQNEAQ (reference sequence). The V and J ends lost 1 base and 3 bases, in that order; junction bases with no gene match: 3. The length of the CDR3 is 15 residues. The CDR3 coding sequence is TGTGCCAGCAGCTTAGGAGGGACAGGGGACTACGAGCAGTACGTC. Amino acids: CASSLGGTGDYEQYV.

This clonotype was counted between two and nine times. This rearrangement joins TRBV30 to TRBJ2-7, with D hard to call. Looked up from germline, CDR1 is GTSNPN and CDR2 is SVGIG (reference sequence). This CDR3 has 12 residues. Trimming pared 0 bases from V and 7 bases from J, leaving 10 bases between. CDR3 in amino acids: CAWSVPPSEQYF. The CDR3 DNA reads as TGTGCCTGGAGTGTACCCCCGTCTGAGCAGTACTTC.

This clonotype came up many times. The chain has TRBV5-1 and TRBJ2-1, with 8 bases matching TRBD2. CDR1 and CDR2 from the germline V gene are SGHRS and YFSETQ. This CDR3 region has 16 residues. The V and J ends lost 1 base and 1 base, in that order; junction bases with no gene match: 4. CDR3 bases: TGCGCCAGCAGCTTGTTGGTAGCGGGATCCTACAATGAGCAGTTCTTC. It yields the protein CASSLLVAGSYNEQFF.

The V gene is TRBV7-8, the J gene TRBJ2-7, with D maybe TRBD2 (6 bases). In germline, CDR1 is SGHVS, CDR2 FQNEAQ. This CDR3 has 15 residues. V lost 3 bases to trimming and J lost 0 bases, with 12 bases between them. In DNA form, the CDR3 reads TGTGCCAGCAGCTTCCCCCCCGGGAGCTCCTACGAGCAGTACTTC. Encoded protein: CASSFPPGSSYEQYF.

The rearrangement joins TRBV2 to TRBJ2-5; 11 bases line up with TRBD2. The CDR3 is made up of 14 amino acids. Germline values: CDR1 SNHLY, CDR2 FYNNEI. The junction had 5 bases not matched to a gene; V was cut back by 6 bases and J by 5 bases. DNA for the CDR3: TGTGCCAGCAGCGGTAGCGGGGGGGCCGAGACCCAGTACTTC. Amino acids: CASSGSGGAETQYF.

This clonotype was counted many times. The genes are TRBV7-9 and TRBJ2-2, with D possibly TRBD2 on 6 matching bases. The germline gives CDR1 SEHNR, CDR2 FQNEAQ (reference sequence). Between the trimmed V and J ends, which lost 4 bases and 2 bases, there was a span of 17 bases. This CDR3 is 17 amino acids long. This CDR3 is CASSWVLTGVNTGELFF. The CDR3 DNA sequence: TGTGCCAGCAGCTGGGTTTTGACGGGGGTCAACACCGGGGAGCTGTTTTTT.

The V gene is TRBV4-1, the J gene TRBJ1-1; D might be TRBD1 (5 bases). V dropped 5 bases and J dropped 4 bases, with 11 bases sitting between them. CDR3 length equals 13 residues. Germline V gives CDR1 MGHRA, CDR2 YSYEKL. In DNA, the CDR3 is TGCGCCAGCAGCTCACAGGAGGTCACTGAAGCTTTCTTT. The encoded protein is CASSSQEVTEAFF.

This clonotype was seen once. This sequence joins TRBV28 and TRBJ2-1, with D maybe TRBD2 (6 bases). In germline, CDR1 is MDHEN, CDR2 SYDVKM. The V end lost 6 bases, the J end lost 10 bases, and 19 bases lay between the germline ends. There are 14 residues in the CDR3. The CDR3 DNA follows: TGTGCCAGCAGGACCCCGGGACTGCTGCGAGAGCAGTTCTTC. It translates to CASRTPGLLREQFF.

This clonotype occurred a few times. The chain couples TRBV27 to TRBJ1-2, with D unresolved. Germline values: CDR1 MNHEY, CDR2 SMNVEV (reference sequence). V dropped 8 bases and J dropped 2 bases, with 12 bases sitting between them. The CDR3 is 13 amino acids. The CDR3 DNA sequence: TGTGCCAGCGGACCGGGAGGGAACTATGGCTACACCTTC. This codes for CASGPGGNYGYTF.

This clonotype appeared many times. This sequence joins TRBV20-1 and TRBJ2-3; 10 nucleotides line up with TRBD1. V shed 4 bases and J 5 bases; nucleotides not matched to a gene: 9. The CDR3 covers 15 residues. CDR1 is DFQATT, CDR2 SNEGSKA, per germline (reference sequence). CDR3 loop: CSAIPGTGVKDTQYF. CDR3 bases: TGCAGTGCTATACCCGGGACAGGGGTAAAAGATACGCAGTATTTT.

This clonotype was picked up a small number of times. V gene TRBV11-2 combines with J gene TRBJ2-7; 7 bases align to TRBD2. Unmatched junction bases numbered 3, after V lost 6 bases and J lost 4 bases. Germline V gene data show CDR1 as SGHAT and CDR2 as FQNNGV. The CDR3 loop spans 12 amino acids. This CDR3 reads CASRYGGYEQYF. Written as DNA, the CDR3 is TGTGCCAGCAGATACGGGGGGTACGAGCAGTACTTC.

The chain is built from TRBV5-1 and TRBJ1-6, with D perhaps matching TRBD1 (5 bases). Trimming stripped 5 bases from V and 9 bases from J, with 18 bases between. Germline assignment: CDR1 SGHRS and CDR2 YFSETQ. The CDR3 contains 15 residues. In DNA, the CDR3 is TGCGCCAGCAGTCCCTCAGGGAGCGGGACTTCACCCCTCCACTTT. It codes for CASSPSGSGTSPLHF. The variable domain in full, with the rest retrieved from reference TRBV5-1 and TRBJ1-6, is KAGVTQTPRYLIKTRGQQVTLSCSPISGHRSVSWYQQTPGQGLQFLFEYFSETQRNKGNFPGRFSGRQFSNSRSEMNVSTLELGDSALYLCASSPSGSGTSPLHFGNGTRLTVT.

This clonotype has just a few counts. CDR3: CASSLAPTRTDTQYF. The CDR3 DNA follows: TGCGCCAGCAGCTTGGCCCCTACTAGAACAGATACGCAGTATTTT. V is TRBV5-1 and J is TRBJ2-3; tentative D call: TRBD2 (5 bases). V shed 0 bases and J shed 3 bases, with 11 bases lying between them. Germline values: CDR1 SGHRS, CDR2 YFSETQ. There are 15 residues in the CDR3. Full variable domain (missing parts from reference TRBV5-1 and TRBJ2-3): KAGVTQTPRYLIKTRGQQVTLSCSPISGHRSVSWYQQTPGQGLQFLFEYFSETQRNKGNFPGRFSGRQFSNSRSEMNVSTLELGDSALYLCASSLAPTRTDTQYFGPGTRLTVL.

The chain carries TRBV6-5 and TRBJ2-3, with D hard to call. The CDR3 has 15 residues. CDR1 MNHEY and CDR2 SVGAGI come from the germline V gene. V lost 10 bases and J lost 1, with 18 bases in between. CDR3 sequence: CATSYTTPGTDTQYF. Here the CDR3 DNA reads TGTGCCACCTCATACACAACCCCGGGCACAGATACGCAGTATTTT.